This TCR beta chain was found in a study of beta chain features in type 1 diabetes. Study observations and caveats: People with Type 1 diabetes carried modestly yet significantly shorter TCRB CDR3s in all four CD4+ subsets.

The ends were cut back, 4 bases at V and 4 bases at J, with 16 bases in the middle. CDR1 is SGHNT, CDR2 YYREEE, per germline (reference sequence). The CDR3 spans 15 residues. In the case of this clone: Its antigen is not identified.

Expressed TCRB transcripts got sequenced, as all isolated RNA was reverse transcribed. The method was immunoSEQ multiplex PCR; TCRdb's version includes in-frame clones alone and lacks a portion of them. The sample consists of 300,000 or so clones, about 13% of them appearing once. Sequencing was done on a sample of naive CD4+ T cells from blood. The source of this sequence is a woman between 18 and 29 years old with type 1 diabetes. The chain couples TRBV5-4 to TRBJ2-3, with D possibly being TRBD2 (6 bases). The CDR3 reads CASSPTGSRADTQYF. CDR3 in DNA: TGTGCCAGCAGCCCAACCGGGAGTCGCGCAGATACGCAGTATTTT.